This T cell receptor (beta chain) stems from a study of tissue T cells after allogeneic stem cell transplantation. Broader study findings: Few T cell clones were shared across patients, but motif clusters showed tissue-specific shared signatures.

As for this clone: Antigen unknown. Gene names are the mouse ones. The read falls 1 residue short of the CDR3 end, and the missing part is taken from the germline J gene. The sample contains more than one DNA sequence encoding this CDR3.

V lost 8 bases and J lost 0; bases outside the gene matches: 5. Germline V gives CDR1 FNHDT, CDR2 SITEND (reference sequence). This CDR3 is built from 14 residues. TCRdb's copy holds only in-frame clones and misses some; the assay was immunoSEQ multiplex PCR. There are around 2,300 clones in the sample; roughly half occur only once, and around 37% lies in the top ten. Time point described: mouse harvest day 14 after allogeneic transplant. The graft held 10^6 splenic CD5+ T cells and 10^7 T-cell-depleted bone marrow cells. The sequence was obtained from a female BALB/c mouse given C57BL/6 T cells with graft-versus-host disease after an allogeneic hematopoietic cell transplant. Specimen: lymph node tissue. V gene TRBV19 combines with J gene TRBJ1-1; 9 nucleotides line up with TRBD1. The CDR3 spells CARANRGQNTEVFF. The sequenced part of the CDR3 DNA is TGTGCCAGGGCCAACAGGGGGCAGAACACAGAAGTCTTC.